This T cell receptor (beta chain) comes out of a study of T-cell memory formation after mild COVID-19. Libraries for TCRalpha and TCRbeta carried sample barcodes and unique molecular identifiers via 5'RACE. Via MiXCR, TCRdb re-called the 5' RACE reads, giving one row per CDR3 protein. Of about 610,000 distinct CDR3 sequences listed, approximately 15% are singletons. The CDR3 is 15 residues long. J gave up 5 bases and V 6 bases, and 9 bases lay outside the gene matches. As concerns this clonotype: Its antigen is unknown.

Regarding the study as a whole: Later expanders leaned CD4+, whereas clones that contracted between day 15 and 85 were balanced CD4/CD8.

The receptor was isolated from an adult woman who had mild COVID-19 (a few samples of this study predate the infection). Cell type and time point are not known. Sequenced sample: PBMCs or a T cell subset sorted from them (not recorded which). This chain uses TRBV12-3 or TRBV12-4 with TRBJ2-5, with 10 bases that match TRBD1. DNA of the CDR3: TGTGCCAGCAGGCCGGGACAGGGGATATGGGAGACCCAGTACTTC. Protein sequence: CASRPGQGIWETQYF.